This T cell receptor (beta chain) stems from a study of beta chain features in type 1 diabetes. Broader study findings: Significant though moderate, a shortening of TCRB CDR3s appeared in all four CD4+ subsets of Type 1 diabetes patients.

Every donor had blood drawn once into heparin, around 0.12 L on average. Comments on this clone: Its antigen is not known.

As every portion of the isolated RNA was reverse transcribed, the sequencing read expressed TCRB transcripts. Profiled with immunoSEQ multiplex PCR; TCRdb holds only in-frame clones, not every one. The data show 350,000 to 400,000 clones, roughly 12% seen once. The source of this sequence is a woman aged 18-30 years with type 1 diabetes. The material sequenced was naive CD4+ T cells from blood.

The CDR3 loop is CASSHLAGADDIQYF. CDR3 coding DNA: TGCGCCAGCAGCCACTTAGCGGGAGCGGATGACATTCAGTACTTC. This rearrangement joins TRBV4-1 to TRBJ2-4; 9 bases match TRBD2. The V gene's germline CDR1 is MGHRA and CDR2 YSYEKL. The J segment lost 8 bases and the V segment lost 3 bases, leaving 8 bases of the junction unmatched. The length of the CDR3 is 15 residues.